Listed below are T cell receptor beta chains from one sample, sequenced in a study of shared clonotypes between healthy human individuals. This table comes from immunoSEQ multiplex PCR, and its TCRdb copy is limited to in-frame clones, with some not included. This sample carries a few million clones, approximately 96% of them seen once, and the ten largest clones take around 0.13%. The specimen was naive CD4+ T cells sorted from blood. The receptors here all came from a man aged 18-30 years in good health. Both conserved end residues are part of each CDR3. The order of the fields is clone size, V gene, J gene, D gene, CDR3 DNA, CDR3 protein. D genes are given only for firm matches. Some rows mark clone size as missing; the rest say once, few, many or name a class of expanded clone.

abundance: .; v_gene: TRBV2; j_gene: TRBJ2-3; d_gene: .; CDR3nt: TGTGCCAGCAAGTTAGCGGAAACTAGCACAGATACGCAGTATTTT; CDR3aa: CASKLAETSTDTQYF
abundance: .; v_gene: TRBV6-5; j_gene: TRBJ2-3; d_gene: TRBD2; CDR3nt: TGTGCCAGCAGTTACTCGACGGCTAGCGGGGGGGATACGCAGTATTTT; CDR3aa: CASSYSTASGGDTQYF
abundance: .; v_gene: TRBV4-3; j_gene: TRBJ1-3; d_gene: .; CDR3nt: TGCGCCAGCAGCCAAGATCTTCCAGGGACTGGAAACACCATATATTTT; CDR3aa: CASSQDLPGTGNTIYF
abundance: .; v_gene: TRBV10-1; j_gene: TRBJ2-6; d_gene: .; CDR3nt: TGCGCCAGCAGTCGACCCCGACGGATCTCTGGGGCCAACGTCCTGACTTTC; CDR3aa: CASSRPRRISGANVLTF
abundance: .; v_gene: TRBV4-1; j_gene: TRBJ1-2; d_gene: TRBD1; CDR3nt: TGCGCCAGCAGCCTGACAGGGGGAGCTAACTATGGCTACACCTTC; CDR3aa: CASSLTGGANYGYTF
abundance: few; v_gene: TRBV5-4; j_gene: TRBJ2-5; d_gene: .; CDR3nt: TGTGCCAGCAGCTTGGGACAGGTGGTAAGGGAGACCCAGTACTTC; CDR3aa: CASSLGQVVRETQYF
abundance: .; v_gene: TRBV5-1; j_gene: TRBJ1-3; d_gene: .; CDR3nt: TGCGCCAGCAGCTTTGGGGCCGGGGGAGCCTCTGGAAACACCATATATTTT; CDR3aa: CASSFGAGGASGNTIYF
abundance: .; v_gene: TRBV6-1; j_gene: TRBJ1-2; d_gene: .; CDR3nt: TGTGCCAGCAGTGAAATAAGTCTGGGGCGCCGGGACGGTGCTGGCTACACCTTC; CDR3aa: CASSEISLGRRDGAGYTF
abundance: .; v_gene: TRBV19; j_gene: TRBJ1-4; d_gene: TRBD1; CDR3nt: TGTGCCAGTAGCCCGACAGGGGAGGCGACTAATGAAAAACTGTTTTTT; CDR3aa: CASSPTGEATNEKLFF
abundance: .; v_gene: TRBV21-1; j_gene: TRBJ2-3; d_gene: .; CDR3nt: TGTGCCAGCAGCAAAGCGCCCAGCGGGGGGTCCCCTCCCACAGATACGCAGTATTTT; CDR3aa: CASSKAPSGGSPPTDTQYF
abundance: .; v_gene: TRBV19; j_gene: TRBJ2-3; d_gene: TRBD1; CDR3nt: TGTGCCAGTAGTATTCGGGACAGGGAGCGCACAGATACGCAGTATTTT; CDR3aa: CASSIRDRERTDTQYF
abundance: .; v_gene: TRBV29-1; j_gene: TRBJ1-5; d_gene: TRBD1; CDR3nt: TGCAGCGCCGGGACAGACAATCAGCCCCAGCATTTT; CDR3aa: CSAGTDNQPQHF
abundance: .; v_gene: TRBV11-3; j_gene: TRBJ1-1; d_gene: .; CDR3nt: TGTGCCAGCAGCGCTTACCAGAACACTGAAGCTTTCTTT; CDR3aa: CASSAYQNTEAFF
abundance: .; v_gene: TRBV6-5; j_gene: TRBJ2-7; d_gene: TRBD2; CDR3nt: TGTGCCAGCAGTCTAGCGGGAGGGCCGGGCGAGCAGTACTTC; CDR3aa: CASSLAGGPGEQYF
abundance: .; v_gene: TRBV6-5; j_gene: TRBJ1-2; d_gene: .; CDR3nt: TGTGCCAGCAGCCGCCTCGGGGACTATGGCTACACCTTC; CDR3aa: CASSRLGDYGYTF